One sample yielded the 4 T cell receptor beta chains listed below, sequenced in a study of cytomegalovirus exposure and HLA in healthy donors. Clones were sequenced by immunoSEQ multiplex PCR, and TCRdb holds only the in-frame ones, with some missing. The sample holds approximately 160,000 clones; approximately 81% are singletons and the top ten take roughly 10%. Source material: PBMCs. The receptors were sampled from a man aged 30-40 years in good health and CMV-seropositive.

This rearrangement joins TRBV5-1 to TRBJ2-5, with D possibly TRBD2 on 6 matching bases. Germline-derived CDR1 and CDR2 are SGHRS and YFSETQ. CDR3 length: 14 amino acids. Deletions cut 4 bases from V and 1 base from J, with 11 bases between. CDR3 DNA sequence: TGCGCCAGCAGCCGGGAGCCCTCCCAAGAGACCCAGTACTTC. It is translated as CASSREPSQETQYF. The whole variable domain, filled in from reference TRBV5-1 and TRBJ2-5, reads KAGVTQTPRYLIKTRGQQVTLSCSPISGHRSVSWYQQTPGQGLQFLFEYFSETQRNKGNFPGRFSGRQFSNSRSEMNVSTLELGDSALYLCASSREPSQETQYFGPGTRLLVL.

This chain joins TRBV18 and TRBJ2-7; 7 bases fit TRBD1. V lost 3 bases and J lost 3; bases outside the gene matches: 5. The CDR3 is 14 residues long. CDR1 is KGHSH and CDR2 is LQKENI in the germline V gene. In nucleotides, the CDR3 is TGTGCCAGCTCACCGGGGCCAGGGGGCTACGAGCAGTACTTC. Residues: CASSPGPGGYEQYF. Combining the CDR3 with reference TRBV18 and TRBJ2-7 gives the whole variable domain NAGVMQNPRHLVRRRGQEARLRCSPMKGHSHVYWYRQLPEEGLKFMVYLQKENIIDESGMPKERFSAEFPKEGPSILRIQQVVRGDSAAYFCASSPGPGGYEQYFGPGTRLTVT.

This clone has only a few counts. J is TRBJ1-1 and V is TRBV5-1; D is possibly TRBD1 (5 bases). Germline V lookup: CDR1 SGHRS, CDR2 YFSETQ. Deletions cut 4 bases from V and 0 bases from J, with 13 bases between. The CDR3 runs to 15 residues. This CDR3 is CASSLTGGVNTEAFF. The CDR3, as DNA: TGCGCCAGCAGCCTCACCGGGGGGGTGAACACTGAAGCTTTCTTT.

This clone occurred many times. V is TRBV4-1 and J is TRBJ2-5, with D hard to call. With 3 bases removed from V and 0 bases from J, the gap between germline ends came to 8 bases. Germline values: CDR1 MGHRA, CDR2 YSYEKL. CDR3 length: 14 residues. The CDR3 DNA reads as TGCGCCAGCAGCCAGAGAAGCAACCAAGAGACCCAGTACTTC. It yields the protein CASSQRSNQETQYF.